The present T cell receptor beta chain was sequenced within a study of blood T cell repertoires in COVID-19 (dated by TCRdb to 2018 to 2020). Turning to the overall study: Samples covering the acute and convalescent phases of COVID-19 were provided by collaborators in the United States, Italy and Spain. The samples were drawn from two sources: the first 160 participants of the ongoing ImmuneRACE study, and 1,200 or so subjects contributed by 6 global collaborators. Where available, HLA class I and class II types were obtained from metadata supplied by the sample provider rather than from assay-based typing. Sample metadata almost always included a de-identified subject ID, COVID-19 status, age in years and sex. Subjects who had been exposed to COVID-19, were actively infected with it, or had recovered from it provided the deeply sampled blood TCRbeta repertoires that made up the dataset. The repertoires were released in a freely available public database intended as a resource for research on the immune response to SARS-CoV-2. The prospective study material was composed of cDNA or gDNA derived from T cells, B-cell-depleted T cells, or PBMCs.

Taken from cysteine to phenylalanine, the CDR3 has 18 residues. The only DNA kept is the CDR3, 54 bases in frame from the first base. For CDR1 and CDR2, the germline V gene lists MGHRA and YSYEKL. V drops 4 bases and J drops 1 base, leaving 20 bases in between. TCRbeta CDR3 regions were amplified from genomic DNA by means of the immunoSEQ Assay, a bias-controlled multiplex PCR. The paper's data handling went like this. The number of nucleated cells in each sample was estimated from the amplification of reference gene primers within the assay. To quantify the absolute abundance of each unique TCRbeta CDR3 rearrangement, sequence reads were collapsed and filtered. For each sample, productive Simpson clonality was calculated as the square root of Simpson's diversity index over productive rearrangements. The clones in this table, taken by TCRdb from immuneACCESS, are in-frame only. Not every clone is retained; where verified, under half of the shortfall comes from an unresolved V gene, and the cause of the rest is unknown. For V, J and clone size, that table is used; D and trimming come from the DNA. This sample holds hundreds of thousands of clones; about 88% were observed only once. Over 2.5% of the sample comes from the top ten.

The collaborating institutions used their own protocols to collect whole blood in K2EDTA tubes. Collaborator samples were shipped for TCRbeta analysis as frozen whole blood, isolated PBMCs, or DNA extracted from either sample type. On this clone: Its target antigen remains unknown. The record has no base qualities; no much larger clone is one base away.

Overall study outcomes, separate from this receptor: The amount of clinical and demographic metadata varied by source and participant and was provided uncurated.

This clonotype was sampled from a human donor in a cohort sampled during active COVID-19. The specimen was peripheral blood. The chain is assembled from TRBV4-1 and TRBJ2-1, and TRBD2 may be the D gene, going by 6 matching bases. The DNA reads as follows: TGCGCCAGCAGCCCGACCCCCTTCGCGGAGGGGTCCTACAATGAGCAGTTCTTC. It encodes CASSPTPFAEGSYNEQFF.